This T cell receptor (beta chain) was documented in a study of control samples from healthy donors and cancer patients. Clones were sequenced by immunoSEQ multiplex PCR, and TCRdb holds only the in-frame ones, with some missing. Of some 140,000 clones in the sample, about 90% were seen once. CDR1 and CDR2 (germline): SGHDT, YYEEEE. CDR3 size: 15 residues. The ends were cut back, 0 bases at V and 4 bases at J, with 13 bases in the middle. The source is a middle-aged man with head and neck cancer. The gene calls are TRBV5-6 and TRBJ2-5; tentatively, D is TRBD1 (7 bases). Material: PBMCs. CDR3 amino acids: CASSLAGTAGETQYF. The CDR3 bases are TGTGCCAGCAGCTTGGCGGGGACAGCGGGAGAGACCCAGTACTTC.